This T cell receptor (beta chain) was captured by sequencing in a study of CD4 T cells in relation to SARS-CoV-2 and coronaviruses. Study-level background: PBMCs were cultured with antigen for approximately nine days before TCR beta sequencing.

Cryopreserved PBMCs were CD4-enriched, then split into naive and memory cells. CEF-cultured naive and memory CD4+ T cell DNA got survey-level sequencing. Generated by immunoSEQ multiplex PCR, the TCRdb table keeps only in-frame clones and is missing some. This repertoire shows approximately 31,000 clones, about 70% found once; its top ten account for 3.4%. This clone was detected only once. As yet, its antigen is unknown. V gave up 0 bases and J gave up 9 bases, with 12 bases separating them. The CDR3 loop spans 14 amino acids. Germline CDR1 MNHEY, CDR2 SVGEGT. The chain has TRBV6-2 or TRBV6-3 and TRBJ2-1, with no clear D. The TCR comes from an adult with COVID-19. Sequenced: memory CD4+ T cells from PBMCs, cultured in vitro. In DNA form, the CDR3 reads TGTGCCAGCAGTTACTCTGGGGATATAGGTGAGCAGTTCTTC. Translated: CASSYSGDIGEQFF.